This T cell receptor beta chain was captured in a study of blood T cell repertoires in COVID-19. The wider study: There were acute and convalescent COVID-19 samples, and they came from the United States, Italy and Spain. Sample material is recorded as cDNA or gDNA derived from T cells, B-cell-depleted T cells, or PBMCs.

The CDR3 spans 16 residues. The V end was cut by 9 bases, the J end by 0 bases, with 21 bases between. CDR1 and CDR2 from the germline V gene are SGHRS and YFSETQ. As handled by the study authors: Reference gene primer amplification gave estimated nucleated cell counts. Generated by immunoSEQ multiplex PCR, the TCRdb table keeps only in-frame clones and is missing some. Clone size and the V and J calls come from that table; the DNA yielded D and trimming. The data show around 60,000 clones, approximately 77% seen once. The origin of this receptor is a human donor in a cohort sampled during active COVID-19. The genes are TRBV5-1 and TRBJ1-1; the D gene is possibly TRBD1 (6 bases). Sequencing was done on a sample of peripheral blood. The CDR3 bases are TGCGCCACCAAAAAGGGGGGAGGGGGAATGAACACTGAAGCTTTCTTT. Residues: CATKKGGGGMNTEAFF.